What follows describes a single T cell receptor beta chain. The antigen remains unidentified. This specimen belongs to a study of cytotoxic CD8 clonotypes in ibrutinib-treated CLL. Study-level information: A mean of roughly 260,000 productive templates and tens of thousands of productive rearrangements was obtained per sample. General observations from the study: The study found clonality rose at ibrutinib response, then fell toward baseline at progression.

Genomic DNA (roughly 1.9 micrograms) was obtained from cryopreserved PBMCs for construction of TCR beta libraries. Target depth was 1 in 200,000 to 1 in 1 million T cells, about 10x per clonotype. Sequencing used immunoSEQ multiplex PCR; TCRdb keeps in-frame clones, though not all of them. The sample yields approximately 190,000 clones, 70% seen once. V was clipped by 4 bases and J by 3 bases; unmatched bases: 2. The CDR3 contains 13 residues. CDR1 is WSHSY, CDR2 SAAADI, per germline. The source of this sequence is a human donor with chronic lymphocytic leukemia. The sequencing here drew on PBMCs, taken after 12 months of ibrutinib treatment. This rearrangement joins TRBV10-2 to TRBJ2-5; 7 positions agree with TRBD2. The CDR3 here is CASSGAGEETQYF. The CDR3 DNA reads as TGCGCCAGCAGTGGTGCGGGGGAAGAGACCCAGTACTTC.